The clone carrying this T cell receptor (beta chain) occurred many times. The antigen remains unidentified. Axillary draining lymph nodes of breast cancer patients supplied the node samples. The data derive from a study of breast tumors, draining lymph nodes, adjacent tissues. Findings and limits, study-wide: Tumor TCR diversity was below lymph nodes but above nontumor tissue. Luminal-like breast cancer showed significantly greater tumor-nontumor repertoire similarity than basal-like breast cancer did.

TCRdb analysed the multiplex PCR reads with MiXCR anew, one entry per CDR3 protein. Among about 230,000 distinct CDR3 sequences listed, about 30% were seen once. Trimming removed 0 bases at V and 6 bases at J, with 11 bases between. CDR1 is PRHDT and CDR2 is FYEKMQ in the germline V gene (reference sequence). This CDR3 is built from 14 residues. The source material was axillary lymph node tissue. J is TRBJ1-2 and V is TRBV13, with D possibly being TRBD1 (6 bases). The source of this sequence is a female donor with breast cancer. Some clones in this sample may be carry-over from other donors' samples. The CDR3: CASSLGRGQNGYTF. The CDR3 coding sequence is TGTGCCAGCAGCTTAGGTAGGGGACAAAATGGCTACACCTTC.